The clone carrying this TCR beta chain was picked up many times. Time point meaning: newly diagnosed GD, antithyroid drugs for less than 3 months. PBMCs were the source of the RNA used for TCR sequencing. Through Arm-PCR of CDR3 regions and iRepertoire HTBI primers, TCR beta libraries were built. In TCRdb, the multiplex PCR reads were re-called with MiXCR into one record per CDR3 protein. This table has about 200,000 distinct CDR3 sequences, around 19% appearing once. CDR1 is SQVTM, CDR2 ANQGSEA, per germline. Trimming stripped 4 bases from V and 3 bases from J, with 15 bases between. CDR3 length equals 14 residues. These data are taken from a study of regulatory T cells in long-lasting Graves disease.

The TCR comes from a female donor with Graves disease. Sequenced here: peripheral blood mononuclear cells (PBMCs), sampled at new diagnosis, from a patient treated with antithyroid drugs. The rearrangement links TRBV29-1 to TRBJ1-2; D unresolved. The CDR3, as DNA: TGCAGCGTTGGTGTCAACGGGAGAGACTATGGCTACACCTTC. Protein sequence: CSVGVNGRDYGYTF. The full variable domain, its missing parts supplied by reference TRBV29-1 and TRBJ1-2, is SAVISQKPSRDICQRGTSLTIQCQVDSQVTMMFWYRQQPGQSLTLIATANQGSEATYESGFVIDKFPISRPNLTFSTLTVSNMSPEDSSIYLCSVGVNGRDYGYTFGSGTRLTVV.